The clone carrying this T cell receptor beta chain was seen ten or more times. Deletions cut 5 bases from V and 4 bases from J, with 10 bases between. The CDR3 extends over 13 amino acids. Germline V gene sequence: CDR1 KGHSH, CDR2 LQKENI. All of the isolated RNA was reverse transcribed, so expressed TCRB transcripts were sequenced. The assay was immunoSEQ multiplex PCR, and TCRdb's table has in-frame clones only and misses some. The sample includes about 290,000 clones, about 8.5% of them seen just once. This sample is drawn from a study of beta chain features in type 1 diabetes. V usage is TRBV18 and J usage is TRBJ2-3; the D is unclear. Sequencing used central memory CD4+ T cells from blood. The clonotype was recovered from a woman aged 18-29 years in good health. CDR3 sequence reads: CASSTLGPDTQYF. The CDR3 nucleotides read TGTGCCAGCTCAACCCTCGGCCCAGATACGCAGTATTTT.